This TCR beta chain was documented in a study of radiotherapy plus CTLA-4 blockade in lung cancer. About the research overall: Objective responses were observed in around 17% of patients, and disease control was achieved by around 31%.

People whose metastatic non-small-cell lung cancer was chemo-refractory got focal radiation along with CTLA-4 blockade by ipilimumab. The study, taken as a whole, reports: Clones derived from tumor TCRs expanded in blood after radiotherapy plus ipilimumab.

J gave up 6 bases and V 4 bases, and 8 bases lay outside the gene matches. Looked up from germline, CDR1 is SNHLY and CDR2 is FYNNEI. The CDR3 contains 16 residues. Only in-frame clones appear in the TCRdb table, and some are missing; sequencing was by immunoSEQ multiplex PCR. The sample consists of around 82,000 clones, 60% to 85% of them appearing once. The count of this clone is one. The antigen is undetermined. The chain is built from TRBV2 and TRBJ2-1; TRBD2 agrees at 11 bases. The sequencing here drew on peripheral blood, taken from a patient treated with radiotherapy plus ipilimumab. The receptor's source is a human donor with non-small cell lung cancer whose response to radiotherapy plus ipilimumab could not be evaluated. Some clones in this sample may be carry-over from other donors' samples. CDR3 nucleotide sequence: TGTGCCAGCAGTGGGATTTTAGCGGGGGGGCCCAATGAGCAGTTCTTC. It translates to CASSGILAGGPNEQFF. The whole variable domain, remainder taken from reference TRBV2 and TRBJ2-1, is EPEVTQTPSHQVTQMGQEVILRCVPISNHLYFYWYRQILGQKVEFLVSFYNNEISEKSEIFDDQFSVERPDGSNFTLKIRSTKLEDSAMYFCASSGILAGGPNEQFFGPGTRLTVL.